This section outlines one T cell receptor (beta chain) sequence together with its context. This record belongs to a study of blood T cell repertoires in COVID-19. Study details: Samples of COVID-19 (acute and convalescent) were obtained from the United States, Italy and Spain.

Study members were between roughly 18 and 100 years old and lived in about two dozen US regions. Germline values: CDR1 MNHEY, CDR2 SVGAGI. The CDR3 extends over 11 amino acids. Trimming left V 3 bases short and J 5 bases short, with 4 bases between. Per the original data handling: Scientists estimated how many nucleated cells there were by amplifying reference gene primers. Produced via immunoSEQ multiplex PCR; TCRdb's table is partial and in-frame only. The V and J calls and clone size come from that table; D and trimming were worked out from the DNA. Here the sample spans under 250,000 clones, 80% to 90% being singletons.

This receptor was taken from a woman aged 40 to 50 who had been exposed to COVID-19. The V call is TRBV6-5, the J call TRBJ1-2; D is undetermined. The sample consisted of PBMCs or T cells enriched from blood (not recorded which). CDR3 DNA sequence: TGTGCCAGCAGTTATTCGTATGGCTACACCTTC. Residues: CASSYSYGYTF.